This TCR beta chain was captured in a study of OX40 agonist ivuxolimab in advanced cancers. The table came from immunoSEQ multiplex PCR; TCRdb's copy has only in-frame clones and leaves some out. The sample lists 65,000 to 85,000 clones; over 75% were seen once. This clone has a single count. Germline V gene lookup returns CDR1 LGHNA and CDR2 YSLEER. Unmatched junction bases numbered 7, after V lost 3 bases and J lost 6 bases. The length of the CDR3 is 15 residues. Sequences were derived from CD4+ or CD8+ T cells sorted from blood, sampled in a trial of the OX40 agonist ivuxolimab. The chain combines TRBV4-3 with TRBJ2-1; 8 bases fit TRBD1. The origin of this receptor is an adult with an advanced solid tumor such as melanoma, head and neck, liver or kidney cancer. The DNA of the CDR3 is TGCGCCAGCAGCCAGGGGACAGGCGGAGGCAATGAGCAGTTCTTC. Protein product: CASSQGTGGGNEQFF.